The clone carrying this TCR beta chain was seen at least ten times. The CDR3 covers 11 residues. Trimming stripped 2 bases from V and 9 bases from J, with 8 bases between. This record comes from a study of regulatory T cells in long-lasting Graves disease. Looking at the study overall: Antithyroid drug intake by newly diagnosed Graves' patients had lasted under 3 months.

iRepertoire HTBI primers and Arm-PCR of CDR3 regions built TCR beta libraries. Using its own MiXCR run on the multiplex PCR reads, TCRdb lists one record per CDR3 protein. The sample has about 220,000 distinct CDR3 sequences, approximately 18% seen once. Time point meaning: newly diagnosed GD, antithyroid drugs for less than 3 months. Researchers made the TCR library from RNA that was extracted from PBMCs. This sample was also put to use in a study of T cells in Graves' hyperthyroidism and ophthalmopathy. That report adds: The authors deemed Graves' hyperthyroidism stable absent ophthalmopathy progression within 18 months. The model predicted ophthalmopathy a median approximately 6 months before onset.

V is TRBV12-3 or TRBV12-4 and J is TRBJ2-7; D possibly corresponds to TRBD1 (6 bases). The receptor was isolated from a young woman with Graves disease. Source: peripheral blood mononuclear cells (PBMCs), taken at new diagnosis, from a patient treated with antithyroid drugs. The CDR3 loop reads CASSLQGRQYF. The CDR3 nucleotides are TGTGCCAGCAGTTTACAGGGGAGGCAGTACTTC.